One and the same sample provided the 27 T cell receptor beta chains below, sequenced in a study of cytomegalovirus exposure and HLA in healthy donors. The PCR contained 60 Vbeta and 13 Jbeta primers. The data were produced by immunoSEQ multiplex PCR, yet TCRdb's version contains in-frame clones alone and is incomplete. The top ten hold approximately 9.4% of the sample, which has under 200,000 clones, 80% to 90% seen once. Sequenced material: PBMCs. These receptors came from a man between 18 and 29 years old in good health and CMV-seropositive.

This clone was seen a handful of times. The chain is built from TRBV19 and TRBJ2-1; 8 bases are a match to TRBD1. The V gene end was trimmed by 6 bases and the J gene end by 3 bases; junction bases not matched to a gene: 7. The CDR3 loop spans 15 amino acids. Germline values: CDR1 LNHDA, CDR2 SQIVND (reference sequence). The CDR3 DNA reads TGTGCCAGTAGCCAAGACAGGGGATTCTACAATGAGCAGTTCTTC. It codes for CASSQDRGFYNEQFF.

About this clone: A much larger clonotype is one base distant, so this may be a read error. Here the CDR3 reads CASSVTQGYGYTF. The DNA of the CDR3 is TGTGCCAGCAGCGTAACCCAGGGATATGGCTACACCTTC. The chain joins TRBV9 to TRBJ1-2; D might be TRBD1 (5 bases). Trimming shortened V by 1 base and J by 5 bases, and 9 bases separated the two germline ends. Germline assignment: CDR1 SGDLS and CDR2 YYNGEE. The CDR3 loop spans 13 amino acids.

This sequence joins TRBV5-6 and TRBJ1-5, with 10 positions matching TRBD1. Germline-derived CDR1 and CDR2 are SGHDT and YYEEEE. The CDR3 is 15 amino acids. Unmatched junction bases numbered 6, after V lost 4 bases and J lost 5 bases. The CDR3 spells CASSRSTGGYQPQHF. The DNA of the CDR3 is TGTGCCAGCAGCCGTTCGACAGGGGGCTATCAGCCCCAGCATTTT.

As regards this clone: This same CDR3 is encoded by further DNA sequences in the sample. The chain has TRBV5-4 and TRBJ2-3; 13 bases match TRBD2. The J segment lost 0 bases and the V segment lost 4 bases, leaving 2 bases of the junction unmatched. This CDR3 comprises 16 residues. The germline CDR1 and CDR2 sequences are SGHNT and YYREEE (reference sequence). The CDR3 DNA sequence: TGTGCCAGCAGCAGGGGACTAGCGGGGAGCACAGATACGCAGTATTTT. Encoded protein: CASSRGLAGSTDTQYF.

The chain has TRBV5-4 and TRBJ2-4; no clear D. Deletions cut 2 bases from V and 5 bases from J, with 8 bases between. Germline CDR1 reads SGHNT; CDR2 reads YYREEE (reference sequence). The CDR3 is 13 residues long. CDR3 sequence: CASSFVSENIQYF. DNA for the CDR3: TGTGCCAGCAGCTTTGTTTCAGAAAACATTCAGTACTTC.

This clone was detected once. This chain links TRBV5-6 with TRBJ2-7, with D possibly matching TRBD1 (7 bases). In germline, CDR1 is SGHDT, CDR2 YYEEEE. The CDR3 extends over 15 amino acids. V was pared by 3 bases and J by 6 bases, with 19 bases between. CDR3 nucleotides: TGTGCCAGCAGCTACCTCGACAGGGACGGGGGCGAGCAGTACTTC. Translation: CASSYLDRDGGEQYF.

The chain recombines TRBV19 with TRBJ2-1; a weak D match, TRBD1 (5 bases). Per germline, CDR1 LNHDA and CDR2 SQIVND (reference sequence). The CDR3 covers 13 residues. Trimming shortened V by 10 bases and J by 10 bases, and 20 bases separated the two germline ends. This CDR3 reads CATRVIPREEQFF. CDR3 DNA: TGTGCCACCAGGGTCATCCCACGAGAGGAGCAGTTCTTC. Combining the CDR3 with reference TRBV19 and TRBJ2-1 gives the whole variable domain DGGITQSPKYLFRKEGQNVTLSCEQNLNHDAMYWYRQDPGQGLRLIYYSQIVNDFQKGDIAEGYSVSREKKESFPLTVTSAQKNPTAFYLCATRVIPREEQFFGPGTRLTVL.

The chain carries TRBV5-1 and TRBJ1-3, with 7 positions matching TRBD1. Trimming took 2 bases from V and 3 from J; bases not matched to a gene: 5. The CDR3 is made up of 15 amino acids. The germline CDR1 and CDR2 sequences are SGHRS and YFSETQ. The CDR3 protein is CASSFRQGGGNTIYF. CDR3 bases: TGCGCCAGCAGCTTTAGACAGGGTGGTGGAAACACCATATATTTT.

This clone was observed a few times. The V call is TRBV6-6, the J call TRBJ2-6, with D possibly being TRBD1 (5 bases). Trimming removed 0 bases at V and 1 base at J, with 7 bases between. Germline-derived CDR1 and CDR2 are MNHNY and SVGAGI (reference sequence). This CDR3 region has 16 residues. The CDR3 spells CASSYSGVSGANVLTF. In nucleotides, the CDR3 is TGTGCCAGCAGTTACTCAGGGGTTTCTGGGGCCAACGTCCTGACTTTC.

The V call is TRBV4-2, the J call TRBJ1-2; the match to TRBD1 covers 8 bases. V shed 2 bases and J 8 bases; nucleotides not matched to a gene: 13. The germline V gene encodes CDR1 LGHNA and CDR2 YNFKEQ. The CDR3 spans 16 residues. The CDR3 reads CASSQQVAQGALGYTF. CDR3 sequence (DNA): TGTGCCAGCAGCCAACAAGTGGCCCAGGGGGCGTTAGGCTACACCTTC.

The chain is built from TRBV27 and TRBJ2-2; tentatively, D is TRBD1 (5 bases). Germline CDR1 reads MNHEY; CDR2 reads SMNVEV (reference sequence). The CDR3 length is 12 residues. V was trimmed by 8 bases and J by 4 bases, leaving 8 bases between them. For the CDR3, the DNA is TGTGCCAGCTTGGGGCCCACCGGGGAGCTGTTTTTT. Its translation: CASLGPTGELFF.

V gene TRBV2 combines with J gene TRBJ1-1; the match to TRBD1 covers 9 bases. Germline V gives CDR1 SNHLY, CDR2 FYNNEI. CDR3 size: 13 residues. Losses at the gene ends were 10 bases for V and 3 bases for J; bases not matched to a gene: 6. Here the CDR3 DNA reads TGTGCCACCCACAGGGGGCGCGACACTGAAGCTTTCTTT. This gives the protein CATHRGRDTEAFF.

This sequence joins TRBV12-5 and TRBJ1-3; D possibly corresponds to TRBD1 (6 bases). V was cut by 0 bases and J by 0 bases, with 12 bases left in between. Germline CDR1 is LGHNT and CDR2 is FRNRAP. This CDR3 has 17 amino acids. The CDR3 DNA reads as TGTGCTAGTGGTTTGGTATTGGGGGCCAACTCTGGAAACACCATATATTTT. Translating gives CASGLVLGANSGNTIYF.

This chain joins TRBV21-1 and TRBJ2-7; TRBD1, the table's D call, lacks a check against the DNA. TRBV21-1 is given as a pseudogene. The CDR3 runs to 13 residues. CDR3 residues: CASRCGQSYEQYF. The CDR3 DNA reads as TGTGCCAGCAGATGTGGACAGTCCTACGAGCAGTACTTC.

V is TRBV7-9 and J is TRBJ1-2; TRBD1 matches 10 bases. This CDR3 has 16 amino acids. The V segment lost 0 bases and the J segment 10 bases; nucleotides outside the gene matches: 11. Germline CDR1 is SEHNR and CDR2 is FQNEAQ (reference sequence). CDR3 loop: CASSLAGRDRGAHYTF. The CDR3 DNA reads TGTGCCAGCAGCTTAGCGGGCCGGGACAGGGGAGCCCACTACACCTTC.

In its sample, this clone was seen once. The chain joins TRBV7-8 to TRBJ2-1; 10 bases align to TRBD2. Looked up from germline, CDR1 is SGHVS and CDR2 is FQNEAQ. This CDR3 has 18 residues. The junction had 15 bases not matched to a gene; V was cut back by 1 base and J by 9 bases. CDR3 DNA sequence: TGTGCCAGCAGCTTAGTAGCGGGGGGCGGGATGGGTTATCGTGAGCAGTTCTTC. Its translation: CASSLVAGGGMGYREQFF. The full variable domain, completed using reference TRBV7-8 and TRBJ2-1, is GAGVSQSPRYKVAKRGQDVALRCDPISGHVSLFWYQQALGQGPEFLTYFQNEAQLDKSGLPSDRFFAERPEGSVSTLKIQRTQQEDSAVYLCASSLVAGGGMGYREQFFGPGTRLTVL.

J is TRBJ2-3 and V is TRBV5-1; TRBD1 aligns across 9 bases. From germline, CDR1 is SGHRS and CDR2 YFSETQ. After removal of 7 bases from V and 4 bases from J, the junction contained 7 bases not matched to a gene. The CDR3 is 14 residues long. The CDR3 nucleotides are TGCGCCAGCGCGGGACAGGGAGTATCAGATACGCAGTATTTT. Translation: CASAGQGVSDTQYF.

The chain carries TRBV7-8 and TRBJ2-3; 9 nucleotides line up with TRBD1. The CDR3 spans 19 residues. CDR1 and CDR2 (germline): SGHVS, FQNEAQ. The V and J ends lost 5 bases and 1 base, in that order; junction bases with no gene match: 16. CDR3 loop: CASSQRPGTGKFGTDTQYF. The CDR3 coding sequence is TGTGCCAGCAGCCAGCGTCCCGGGACAGGGAAGTTCGGCACAGATACGCAGTATTTT. Looking up the rest from reference TRBV7-8 and TRBJ2-3 gives the full variable domain: GAGVSQSPRYKVAKRGQDVALRCDPISGHVSLFWYQQALGQGPEFLTYFQNEAQLDKSGLPSDRFFAERPEGSVSTLKIQRTQQEDSAVYLCASSQRPGTGKFGTDTQYFGPGTRLTVL.

This chain uses TRBV9 with TRBJ2-5; 8 nucleotides match TRBD2. CDR1 is SGDLS and CDR2 is YYNGEE in the germline V gene. V trimming: 5 bases; J trimming: 2 bases; junction bases outside the gene matches: 8. The CDR3 is made up of 15 amino acids. The CDR3 spells CASSLRGGLQETQYF. The DNA of the CDR3 is TGTGCCAGCAGTCTCCGGGGGGGCCTTCAAGAGACCCAGTACTTC. The full variable domain, its missing parts supplied by reference TRBV9 and TRBJ2-5, is DSGVTQTPKHLITATGQRVTLRCSPRSGDLSVYWYQQSLDQGLQFLIQYYNGEERAKGNILERFSAQQFPDLHSELNLSSLELGDSALYFCASSLRGGLQETQYFGPGTRLLVL.

This rearrangement joins TRBV27 to TRBJ1-2; D perhaps matches TRBD1 (6 bases). Germline V CDR1 and CDR2: MNHEY, SMNVEV (reference sequence). The CDR3 covers 15 residues. V was pared by 2 bases and J by 2 bases, with 12 bases between. CDR3 sequence (DNA): TGTGCCAGCAGTTTAGACAGGCGCCGAAACTATGGCTACACCTTC. Translation gives CASSLDRRRNYGYTF.

The chain couples TRBV5-4 to TRBJ1-1, with 9 nucleotides matching TRBD1. CDR3 length: 14 amino acids. Germline loops: CDR1 SGHNT, CDR2 YYREEE (reference sequence). Unmatched junction bases numbered 5, after V lost 1 base and J lost 7 bases. The CDR3 protein is CASSLKSTGGEAFF. The CDR3 DNA is TGTGCCAGCAGCTTGAAGTCGACAGGGGGTGAAGCTTTCTTT.

The J gene is TRBJ2-5, the V gene TRBV2, with D possibly matching TRBD2 (5 bases). Germline V CDR1 and CDR2: SNHLY, FYNNEI. The length of the CDR3 is 11 residues. Trimming took 6 bases from V and 5 from J, leaving 7 bases between them. CDR3 protein: CASSRDETQYF. CDR3 bases: TGTGCCAGCAGCCGGGATGAGACCCAGTACTTC.

This sequence joins TRBV4-1 and TRBJ2-5; 9 bases are shared with TRBD2. Germline lookup yields CDR1 MGHRA and CDR2 YSYEKL. Unmatched junction bases numbered 9, after V lost 2 bases and J lost 5 bases. The CDR3 covers 16 residues. CDR3 protein: CASSQLRTSEGETQYF. CDR3 coding DNA: TGCGCCAGCAGCCAACTTAGGACTAGCGAGGGGGAGACCCAGTACTTC.

In this sample, this clone turned up once. The chain couples TRBV9 to TRBJ2-2, with 8 bases matching TRBD1. The CDR3 runs to 16 residues. Germline CDR1 reads SGDLS; CDR2 reads YYNGEE. Unmatched junction bases numbered 10, after V lost 4 bases and J lost 5 bases. In DNA, the CDR3 is TGTGCCAGCAGCCCCAGGGACAGGCCGGAGACCGGGGAGCTGTTTTTT. Translated: CASSPRDRPETGELFF. The full variable domain, rest sourced from reference TRBV9 and TRBJ2-2, is DSGVTQTPKHLITATGQRVTLRCSPRSGDLSVYWYQQSLDQGLQFLIQYYNGEERAKGNILERFSAQQFPDLHSELNLSSLELGDSALYFCASSPRDRPETGELFFGEGSRLTVL.

The rearrangement uses TRBV5-4 and TRBJ2-1; no clear D. From germline, CDR1 is SGHNT and CDR2 YYREEE (reference sequence). The CDR3 is 15 amino acids. V was clipped by 4 bases and J by 2 bases, with 13 bases between them. CDR3 DNA: TGTGCCAGCAGCACGATGTCTATTCCCTACAATGAGCAGTTCTTC. It codes for CASSTMSIPYNEQFF.

The chain couples TRBV7-9 to TRBJ2-7; 8 positions agree with TRBD2. Germline V CDR1 and CDR2: SEHNR, FQNEAQ (reference sequence). The CDR3 runs to 14 residues. V shed 5 bases, J shed 2 bases, and the junction held 5 bases outside the gene matches. Here the CDR3 reads CASSPTSGTYEQYF. In nucleotides, the CDR3 is TGTGCCAGCAGCCCCACTAGCGGCACCTACGAGCAGTACTTC.

The chain couples TRBV5-4 to TRBJ1-5; 9 bases line up with TRBD1. Germline CDR1 SGHNT, CDR2 YYREEE (reference sequence). The CDR3 contains 14 residues. V was pared by 2 bases and J by 6 bases, with 3 bases of the junction left unmatched. The CDR3 spells CASSLQGAGQPQHF. CDR3 bases: TGTGCCAGCAGCTTACAGGGGGCAGGTCAGCCCCAGCATTTT.